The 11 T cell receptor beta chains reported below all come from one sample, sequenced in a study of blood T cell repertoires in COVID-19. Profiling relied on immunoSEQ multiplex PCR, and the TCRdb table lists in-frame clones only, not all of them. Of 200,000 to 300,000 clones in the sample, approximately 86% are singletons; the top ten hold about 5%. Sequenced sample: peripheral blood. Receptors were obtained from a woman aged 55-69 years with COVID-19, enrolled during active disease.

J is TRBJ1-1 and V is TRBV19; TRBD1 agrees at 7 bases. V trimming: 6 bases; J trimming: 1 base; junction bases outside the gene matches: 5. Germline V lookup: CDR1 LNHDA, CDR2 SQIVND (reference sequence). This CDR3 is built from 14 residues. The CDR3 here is CASRRAGGNTEAFF. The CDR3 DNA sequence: TGTGCCAGTAGGAGGGCAGGGGGGAACACTGAAGCTTTCTTT.

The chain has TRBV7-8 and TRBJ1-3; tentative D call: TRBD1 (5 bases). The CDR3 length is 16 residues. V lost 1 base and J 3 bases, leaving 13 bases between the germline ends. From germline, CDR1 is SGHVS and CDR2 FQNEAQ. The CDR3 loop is CASSLDRFRGGNTIYF. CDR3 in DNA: TGTGCCAGCAGCTTAGATCGCTTTAGGGGTGGAAACACCATATATTTT.

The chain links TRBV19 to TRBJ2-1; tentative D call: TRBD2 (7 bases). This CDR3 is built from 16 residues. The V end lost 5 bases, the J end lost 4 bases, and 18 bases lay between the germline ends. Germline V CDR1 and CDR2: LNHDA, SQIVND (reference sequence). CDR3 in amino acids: CASSPLGGGLYNEQFF. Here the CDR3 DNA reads TGTGCCAGTAGTCCTCTGGGAGGGGGGCTTTACAATGAGCAGTTCTTC.

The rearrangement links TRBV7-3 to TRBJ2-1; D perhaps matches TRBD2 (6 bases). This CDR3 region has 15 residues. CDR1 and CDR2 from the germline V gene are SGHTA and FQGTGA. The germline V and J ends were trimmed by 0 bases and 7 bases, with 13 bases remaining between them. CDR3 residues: CASSLTSGVRNEQFF. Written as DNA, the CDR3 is TGTGCCAGCAGCTTAACTTCGGGGGTTAGGAATGAGCAGTTCTTC.

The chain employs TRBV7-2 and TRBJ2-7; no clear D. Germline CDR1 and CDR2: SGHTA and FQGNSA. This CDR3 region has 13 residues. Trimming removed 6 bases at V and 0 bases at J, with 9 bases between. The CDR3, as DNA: TGTGCCAGCAGGCTGGCTGCCTCCTACGAGCAGTACTTC. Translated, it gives CASRLAASYEQYF.

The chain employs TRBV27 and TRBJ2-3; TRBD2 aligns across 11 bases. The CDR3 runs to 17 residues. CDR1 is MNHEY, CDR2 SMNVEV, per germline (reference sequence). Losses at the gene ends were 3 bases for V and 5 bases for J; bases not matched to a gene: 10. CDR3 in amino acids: CASSFTGLAGTGDTQYF. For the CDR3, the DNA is TGTGCCAGCAGTTTCACCGGACTAGCGGGTACCGGAGATACGCAGTATTTT.

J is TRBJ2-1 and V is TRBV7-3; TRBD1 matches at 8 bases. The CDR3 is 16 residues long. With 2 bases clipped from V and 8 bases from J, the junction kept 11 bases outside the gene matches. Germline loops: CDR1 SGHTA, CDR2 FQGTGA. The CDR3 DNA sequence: TGTGCCAGCAGCTTATTCCGACGACAGGGGATCGATGAGCAGTTCTTC. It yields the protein CASSLFRRQGIDEQFF.

The CDR3 region is CASSYSLRSYNEQFF. As DNA, the CDR3 is TGTGCCAGCAGTTACTCGCTGCGTTCCTACAATGAGCAGTTCTTC. The rearrangement joins TRBV6-6 to TRBJ2-1; no firm D call. The CDR3 covers 15 residues. CDR1 MNHNY and CDR2 SVGAGI come from the germline V gene (reference sequence). V lost 0 bases and J 1 base, leaving 7 bases between the germline ends.

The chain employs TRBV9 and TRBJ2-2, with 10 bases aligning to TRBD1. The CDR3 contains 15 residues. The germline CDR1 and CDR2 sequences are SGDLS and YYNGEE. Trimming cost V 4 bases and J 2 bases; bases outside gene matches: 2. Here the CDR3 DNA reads TGTGCCAGCAGCCGACAGGGGGCAAACACCGGGGAGCTGTTTTTT. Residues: CASSRQGANTGELFF. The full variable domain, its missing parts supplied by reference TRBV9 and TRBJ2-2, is DSGVTQTPKHLITATGQRVTLRCSPRSGDLSVYWYQQSLDQGLQFLIQYYNGEERAKGNILERFSAQQFPDLHSELNLSSLELGDSALYFCASSRQGANTGELFFGEGSRLTVL.

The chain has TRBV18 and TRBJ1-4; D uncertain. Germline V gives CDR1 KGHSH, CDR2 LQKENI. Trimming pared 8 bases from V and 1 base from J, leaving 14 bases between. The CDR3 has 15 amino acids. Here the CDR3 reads CASPLLRETNEKLFF. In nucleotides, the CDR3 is TGTGCCAGCCCCCTACTCCGTGAAACTAATGAAAAACTGTTTTTT.

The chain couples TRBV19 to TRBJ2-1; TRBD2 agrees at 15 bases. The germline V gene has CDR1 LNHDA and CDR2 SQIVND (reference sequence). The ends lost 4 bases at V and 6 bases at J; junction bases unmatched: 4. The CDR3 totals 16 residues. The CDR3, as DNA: TGTGCCAGTAGTAAGCGGACTAGCGGGAGGGCCAATGAGCAGTTCTTC. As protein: CASSKRTSGRANEQFF.